This TCR beta chain was found in a study of T cells in tuberculosis. Study observations and caveats: The stringent gate may have excluded weak CD1B-GMM tetramer binders.

The length of the CDR3 is 15 residues. Trimming took off 6 bases at V and 11 bases at J, with 21 bases between the two ends. Germline V gene lookup returns CDR1 SGHRS and CDR2 YFSETQ. After thawing and overnight rest, PBMC were stained with GMM-loaded CD1B tetramer, viability dye and anti-CD3 for sorting. CD1B tetramers were loaded with Rhodococcus equi-derived C32 glucose monomycolate. This table comes from immunoSEQ multiplex PCR, and its TCRdb copy is limited to in-frame clones, with some not included. Of around 50,000 clones in the sample, approximately 88% were seen once. V is TRBV5-1 and J is TRBJ2-6, with D perhaps TRBD1 (5 bases). Sequences were obtained from CD1b-GMM tetramer-negative cells sorted from PBMCs. The sequence was collected from an adult woman with latent tuberculosis. CDR3 bases: TGCGCCAGCACCCCGTCAGGGTCTATTTCCGACGTCCTGACTTTC. As protein: CASTPSGSISDVLTF.